This T cell receptor (beta chain) was profiled in a study of blood T cell repertoires in COVID-19. At the level of the study: Researchers got acute and convalescent COVID-19 samples from the United States, Italy and Spain.

Recruits, aged roughly 18 to 90 years, lived in under 25 US areas. Participants' reported clinical history set cohort assignment. TCRdb's copy holds only in-frame clones and misses some; the assay was immunoSEQ multiplex PCR. The table shows approximately 200,000 clones, with around 80% occurring only once. Material for sequencing was PBMCs or T cells enriched from blood (not recorded which). The clonotype was recovered from a woman aged 40 to 50 with acute COVID-19.

CDR3 loop: CASSLTNHGNQETQYF. The DNA for the CDR3 is TGTGCCAGCAGCTTGACGAATCACGGGAACCAAGAGACCCAGTACTTC. The V call is TRBV5-6, the J call TRBJ2-5, with D perhaps TRBD2 (5 bases). Germline CDR1 and CDR2: SGHDT and YYEEEE. The CDR3 is 16 amino acids. V lost 1 base and J 0 bases, leaving 13 bases between the germline ends.